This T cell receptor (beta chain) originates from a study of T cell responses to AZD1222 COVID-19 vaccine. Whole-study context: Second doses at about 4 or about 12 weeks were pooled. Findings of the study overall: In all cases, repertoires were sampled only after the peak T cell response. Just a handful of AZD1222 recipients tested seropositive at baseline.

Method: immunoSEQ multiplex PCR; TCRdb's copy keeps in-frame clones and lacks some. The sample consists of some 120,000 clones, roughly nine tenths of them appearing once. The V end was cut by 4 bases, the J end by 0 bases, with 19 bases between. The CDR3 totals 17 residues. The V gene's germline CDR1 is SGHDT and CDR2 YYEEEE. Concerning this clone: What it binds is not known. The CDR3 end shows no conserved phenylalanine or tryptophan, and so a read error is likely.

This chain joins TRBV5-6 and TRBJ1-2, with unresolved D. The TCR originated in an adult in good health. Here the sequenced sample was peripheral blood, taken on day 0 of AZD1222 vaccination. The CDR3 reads CASSPRTFAATNYGYTS. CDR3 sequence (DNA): TGTGCCAGCAGCCCTCGGACTTTCGCCGCTACTAACTATGGCTACACCTCC.